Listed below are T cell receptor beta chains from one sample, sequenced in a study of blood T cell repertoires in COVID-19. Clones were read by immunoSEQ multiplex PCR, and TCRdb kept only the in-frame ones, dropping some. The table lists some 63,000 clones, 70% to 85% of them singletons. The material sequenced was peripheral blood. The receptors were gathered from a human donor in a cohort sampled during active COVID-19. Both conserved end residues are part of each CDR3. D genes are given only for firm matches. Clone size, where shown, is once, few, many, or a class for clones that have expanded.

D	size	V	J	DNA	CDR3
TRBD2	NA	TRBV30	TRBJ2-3	TGTGCCTGGAGTGTACTTGGACTAGCGGCTAGCACAGATACGCAGTATTTT	CAWSVLGLAASTDTQYF
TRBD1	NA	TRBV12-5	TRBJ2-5	TGTGCTAGTCTGGGGCAGGGGGTTCAAGAGACCCAGTACTTC	CASLGQGVQETQYF
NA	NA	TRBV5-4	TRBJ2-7	TGTGCCAGCAGCTTGGCATTTTCCCACGAGCAGTACTTC	CASSLAFSHEQYF
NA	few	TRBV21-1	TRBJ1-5	TGTGCCAGCAGCAAGGACAGGAGCAATCAGCCCCAGCATTTT	CASSKDRSNQPQHF
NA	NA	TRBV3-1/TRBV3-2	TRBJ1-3	TGTGCCAGCAGCCAAGGGAGACGAAGAGGCCCCGGAAACACCATATATTTT	CASSQGRRRGPGNTIYF
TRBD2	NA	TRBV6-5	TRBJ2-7	TGTGCCATCTCGACCGGGACTAGCGGCTCCTACGAGCAGTACTTC	CAISTGTSGSYEQYF
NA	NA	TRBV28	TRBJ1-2	TGTGCCAGCAGTTTATTCCGGACGCCCGGGAGAGGCTACACCTTC	CASSLFRTPGRGYTF
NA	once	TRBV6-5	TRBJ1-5	TGTGCCAGCAGCCACTCCCCTACCGATAATCAGCCCCAGCATTTT	CASSHSPTDNQPQHF
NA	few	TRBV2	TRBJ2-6	TGTGCCAGCAGTCCCCGTCGGGGGGCGGCTGGGGCCAACGTCCTGACTTTC	CASSPRRGAAGANVLTF
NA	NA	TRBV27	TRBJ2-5	TGTGCCAGCAGCCACCGCCGGTTTGGGGCGATGGGGGAGACCCAGTACTTC	CASSHRRFGAMGETQYF
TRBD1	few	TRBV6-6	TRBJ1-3	TGTGCCAGCAGCACAGGGGAGGTCGCCACCATATATTTT	CASSTGEVATIYF
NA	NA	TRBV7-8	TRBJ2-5	TGTGCCAGCAGCTCAACACCGGGACTCTCGACCCAGTACTTC	CASSSTPGLSTQYF
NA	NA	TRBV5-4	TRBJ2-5	TGTGCCAGCCCTTCAGAGGTAGGTCACCAAGAGACCCAGTACTTC	CASPSEVGHQETQYF
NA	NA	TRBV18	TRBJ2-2	TGTGCCAGCTCTAGCGTAGACACCGGGGAGCTGTTTTTT	CASSSVDTGELFF
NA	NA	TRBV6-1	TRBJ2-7	TGTGCCAGCAGTGAAGCGGCTAGTAGTTCCTACGAGCAGTACTTC	CASSEAASSSYEQYF
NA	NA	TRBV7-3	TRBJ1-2	TGTGCCAGCAGCTTAAATGCGGCCTATGGCTACACCTTC	CASSLNAAYGYTF
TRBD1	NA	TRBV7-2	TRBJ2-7	TGTGCCAGCAGCCCCCGGGACAGTCTCTCCTACGAGCAGTACTTC	CASSPRDSLSYEQYF
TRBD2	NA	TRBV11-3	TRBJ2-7	TGTGCCAGCCGCCCGGGACTAGCGGGCCACGAGCAGTACTTC	CASRPGLAGHEQYF
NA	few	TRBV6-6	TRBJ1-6	TGTGCCAGCAGTTACCCCCGAATCGGCCCAGGCTCACCCCTCCACTTT	CASSYPRIGPGSPLHF
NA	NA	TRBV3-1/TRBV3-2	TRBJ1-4	TGTGCCAGCAGCCAAGATCCGGGGGGGGATGAAAAACTGTTTTTT	CASSQDPGGDEKLFF
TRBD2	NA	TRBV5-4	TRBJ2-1	TGTGCCAGCAGCTTGCGGATCAGCGGGAGAAGCTCCTACAATGAGCAGTTCTTC	CASSLRISGRSSYNEQFF
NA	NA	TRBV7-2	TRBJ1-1	TGTGCCAGCAGCTTACAGGGAAGCACTGAAGCTTTCTTT	CASSLQGSTEAFF
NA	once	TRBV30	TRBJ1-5	TGTGCCTGGAGTCTACCCACGAGGAAACAGCCCCAGCATTTT	CAWSLPTRKQPQHF
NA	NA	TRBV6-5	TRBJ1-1	TGTGCCAGCAGACCGGGGTTTGGGCCGAACACTGAAGCTTTCTTT	CASRPGFGPNTEAFF
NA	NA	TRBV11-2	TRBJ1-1	TGTGCCAGCAGTCCCGGACAGCCTAACACTGAAGCTTTCTTT	CASSPGQPNTEAFF
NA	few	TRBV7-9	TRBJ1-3	TGTGCCAGACACAGGACCCGATCCTCTGGAAACACCATATATTTT	CARHRTRSSGNTIYF
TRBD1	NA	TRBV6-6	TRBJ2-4	TGTGCCAGCAGTTCCACGGGACAGAAGAACATTCAGTACTTC	CASSSTGQKNIQYF
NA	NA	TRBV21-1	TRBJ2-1	TGTGCCAGCAGCCGCCACGGGATCAATGAGCAGTTCTTC	CASSRHGINEQFF
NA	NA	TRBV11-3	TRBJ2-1	TGTGCCAGCAGCTTTGTCCGGACTGGCAATGAGCAGTTCTTC	CASSFVRTGNEQFF
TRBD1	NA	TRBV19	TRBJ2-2	TGTGCCAGCCGACAGGGAATCGTGACCGGGGAGCTGTTTTTT	CASRQGIVTGELFF
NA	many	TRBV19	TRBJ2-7	TGTGCCACTCGGTCGGGACTCCGCTACGAGCAGTACTTC	CATRSGLRYEQYF
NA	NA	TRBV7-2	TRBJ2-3	TGTGCCAGCGGAATAGGGACTGGTCGCGGTTTT	CASGIGTGRGF
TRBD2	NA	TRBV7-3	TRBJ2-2	TGTGCCAGCAGCTTAAATCCTAGCGGGGCCGGGGAGCTGTTTTTT	CASSLNPSGAGELFF
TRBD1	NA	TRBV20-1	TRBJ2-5	TGCAGTACCGACAGGGGAAAGACCCAGTACTTC	CSTDRGKTQYF
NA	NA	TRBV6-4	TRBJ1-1	TGTGCCAGCAGTCGACCCGGGGGTGACACTGAAGCTTTCTTT	CASSRPGGDTEAFF
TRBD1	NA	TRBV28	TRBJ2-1	TGTGCCAGCAGTTCCCCGGGACAGGGACTGGGTGTCCAGTTCTTC	CASSSPGQGLGVQFF
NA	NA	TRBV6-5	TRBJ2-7	TGTGCCAGCATCAACTCCGGACAGCCCTACGAGCAGTACTTC	CASINSGQPYEQYF
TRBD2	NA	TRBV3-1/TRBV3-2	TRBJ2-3	TGTGCCAGCAGCCAAGATTGGCGCGGGAGGACGAGAGATACGCAGTATTTT	CASSQDWRGRTRDTQYF
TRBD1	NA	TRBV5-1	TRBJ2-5	TGCGCCAGCAGCCCGGGACAGGGGATTGAGACCCAGTACTTC	CASSPGQGIETQYF
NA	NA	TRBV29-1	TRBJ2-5	TGCAGCGTTCAACGTAGGGAGGTCGCCGTACAAGAGACCCAGTACTTC	CSVQRREVAVQETQYF
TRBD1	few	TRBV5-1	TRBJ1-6	TGCGCCAGCAGCCGCGTTTCGACAGGGGGCGCGGGAAATTCACCCCTCCACTTT	CASSRVSTGGAGNSPLHF
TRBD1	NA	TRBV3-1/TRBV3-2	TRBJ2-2	TGTGCCAGCAGCCTAGACAGGGTTGGCGGGGAGCTGTTTTTT	CASSLDRVGGELFF
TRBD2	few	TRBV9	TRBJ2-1	TGTGCCAGCAGCGTAGTAGCGGGGGTCAATGAGCAGTTCTTC	CASSVVAGVNEQFF
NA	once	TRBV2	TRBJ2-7	TGTGCCAGCCACGGGAATACGCCGGGGGAGCAGTACTTC	CASHGNTPGEQYF
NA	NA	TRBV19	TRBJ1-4	TGTGCCAGTAGCCTGCGGAGTTGGAACAATGAAAAACTGTTTTTT	CASSLRSWNNEKLFF
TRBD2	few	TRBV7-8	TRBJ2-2	TGTGCCAGCAGCTTAGAACTAGCGGGAGGGTCGAACACCGGGGAGCTGTTTTTT	CASSLELAGGSNTGELFF
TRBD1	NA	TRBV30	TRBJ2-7	TGTGCCTGGGGACAGGGTAAGCAGTACTTC	CAWGQGKQYF
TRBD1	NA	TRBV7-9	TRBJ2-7	TGTGCCAGCATCATATCCGGGACAGGGATTTACGAGCAGTACTTC	CASIISGTGIYEQYF
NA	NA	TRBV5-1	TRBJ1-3	TGCGCCAGCAGCTACAGCGGAAACACCATATATTTT	CASSYSGNTIYF
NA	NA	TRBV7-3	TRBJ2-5	TGTGCCAGCAGCTTAACGCCAGGGTCCACAGAAACCCAGTACTTC	CASSLTPGSTETQYF
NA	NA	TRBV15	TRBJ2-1	TGTGCCACCAGCAGAGCCCCCCCCGGGATGCATGAGCAGTTCTTC	CATSRAPPGMHEQFF
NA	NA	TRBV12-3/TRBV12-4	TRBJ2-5	TGTGCCAGCACCCTAGATGTGGAGACCCAGTACTTC	CASTLDVETQYF
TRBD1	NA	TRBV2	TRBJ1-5	TGTGCCAGCAGTGCCCGGACAGGGTTTGATCAGCCCCAGCATTTT	CASSARTGFDQPQHF
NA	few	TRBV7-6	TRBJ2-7	TGTGCCAGCAGCTTAGCGGCCAGCGATCCCTCCTACGAGCAGTACTTC	CASSLAASDPSYEQYF
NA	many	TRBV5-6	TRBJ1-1	TGTGCCAGCAGCTTGTTTTCGCGGTTCACTGAAGCTTTCTTT	CASSLFSRFTEAFF
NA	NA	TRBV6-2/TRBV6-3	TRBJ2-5	TGTGCCAGCACCCCGACAGACCAAGAGACCCAGTACTTC	CASTPTDQETQYF
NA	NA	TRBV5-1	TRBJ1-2	TGCGCCAGCAGCCTGTCCCAAGGGGATGGCTACACCTTC	CASSLSQGDGYTF
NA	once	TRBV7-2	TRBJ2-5	TGTGCCAGCAGCTTAATGAGCGGACTCCAAGAGACCCAGTACTTC	CASSLMSGLQETQYF
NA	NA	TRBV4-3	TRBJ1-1	TGCGCCAGCAGCCACCCAGCCCCAGGGCCATCTCCTATAATGAACACTGAAGCTTTCTTT	CASSHPAPGPSPIMNTEAFF
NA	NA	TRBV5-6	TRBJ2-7	TGTGCCAGCAGCCTCAGGGTTTTCTCCTACGAGCAGTACTTC	CASSLRVFSYEQYF